One sample yielded the 16 T cell receptor beta chains listed below, sequenced in a study of identical twins. Using its own MiXCR run on the 5' RACE reads, TCRdb lists one record per CDR3 protein. This table holds some 760,000 distinct CDR3 sequences, around a sixth found once. The same data also contributed to another study, on T cells expressing NK-cell markers.

Sequencing used PBMCs. These receptors all stem from a woman aged 18-35 years in good health.

This chain uses TRBV7-6 with TRBJ2-1; TRBD2 matches at 8 bases. The CDR3 has 15 amino acids. CDR1 SGHVS and CDR2 FNYEAQ come from the germline V gene. V lost 4 bases, J lost 4 bases, and 6 bases stayed unmatched. The CDR3 loop reads CASSSTSGLYNEQFF. The CDR3 nucleotides read TGTGCCAGCAGCTCCACTAGCGGCTTGTACAATGAGCAGTTCTTC.

The gene calls are TRBV30 and TRBJ2-7, with 10 bases matching TRBD2. Germline V gene sequence: CDR1 GTSNPN, CDR2 SVGIG (reference sequence). The trim removed 5 bases at V and 2 bases at J, leaving 6 bases unmatched. The CDR3 contains 14 residues. CDR3 region: CAWDLAGVTYEQYF. CDR3 in DNA: TGTGCCTGGGACCTAGCGGGAGTCACCTACGAGCAGTACTTC.

The chain recombines TRBV10-3 with TRBJ2-2; D is ambiguous. Trimming stripped 10 bases from V and 3 bases from J, with 12 bases between. CDR1 is ENHRY and CDR2 is SYGVKD in the germline V gene. The CDR3 runs 13 residues. The CDR3 spells CASLDGDTGELFF. The CDR3, as DNA: TGTGCCAGCCTTGACGGCGACACCGGGGAGCTGTTTTTT.

Only a few counts were recorded for this clonotype. The CDR3 DNA is TGTGCCAGCAGTTTCTTCCCGGGACACCAAGAGACCCAGTACTTC. It yields the protein CASSFFPGHQETQYF. This chain connects TRBV6-5 to TRBJ2-5; D possibly matches TRBD1 or TRBD2 (5 bases each). The CDR3 is 15 amino acids. V was cut by 4 bases and J by 0 bases, with 12 bases left in between. Germline V lookup: CDR1 MNHEY, CDR2 SVGAGI.

This clonotype was detected many times. The chain employs TRBV10-3 and TRBJ2-7; TRBD2 might be the D (6 bases). The V and J ends lost 3 bases and 2 bases respectively, with 11 bases between them. The germline CDR1 and CDR2 sequences are ENHRY and SYGVKD. CDR3 length: 14 residues. In nucleotides, the CDR3 is TGTGCCATCAGTGACCGGGACTCCGCCTACGAGCAGTACTTC. It codes for CAISDRDSAYEQYF.

The genes are TRBV27 and TRBJ1-2; 7 bases line up with TRBD1. This CDR3 contains 14 residues. Germline V lookup: CDR1 MNHEY, CDR2 SMNVEV (reference sequence). Germline trimming cut 3 bases from V and 5 bases from J; bases unmatched to any gene: 6. The CDR3 sequence is CASSFAGGMYGYTF. The CDR3 DNA follows: TGTGCCAGCAGTTTTGCAGGGGGGATGTATGGCTACACCTTC.

CDR3 region: CASSSLQEPYEQYF. The CDR3 bases are TGCGCCAGCAGCTCCCTCCAGGAGCCCTACGAGCAGTACTTC. The J gene is TRBJ2-7, the V gene TRBV5-1, with D hard to call. The V and J ends lost 3 bases and 2 bases respectively, with 12 bases between them. Germline V gene data show CDR1 as SGHRS and CDR2 as YFSETQ. This CDR3 is 14 amino acids long.

This clonotype turned up a few times. The chain has TRBV5-6 and TRBJ2-1, with 11 bases that match TRBD1. The CDR3 length is 14 residues. Germline V gene sequence: CDR1 SGHDT, CDR2 YYEEEE. V lost 4 bases, J lost 12 bases, and 9 bases stayed unmatched. This CDR3 reads CASSVGQGAHGQFF. CDR3 DNA: TGTGCCAGCAGCGTCGGACAGGGGGCGCATGGGCAGTTCTTC.

This clonotype has just a few counts. CDR3 nucleotides: TGCAGTGCTAGAGCCCGACAGGGGACTAGCGGGCGCTTCGGGCCAGATACGCAGTATTTT. It translates to CSARARQGTSGRFGPDTQYF. The chain links TRBV20-1 to TRBJ2-3, with 12 nucleotides matching TRBD2. CDR1 is DFQATT and CDR2 is SNEGSKA in the germline V gene (reference sequence). The junction had 18 bases not matched to a gene; V was cut back by 1 base and J by 4 bases. The CDR3 length is 20 residues.

Only a few counts were recorded for this clonotype. The J gene is TRBJ1-5, the V gene TRBV20-1; 7 positions match TRBD1. This CDR3 is built from 17 residues. V was clipped by 6 bases and J by 2 bases; unmatched bases: 16. The germline gives CDR1 DFQATT, CDR2 SNEGSKA (reference sequence). CDR3 protein: CSAQGPLTDRRNQPQHF. In nucleotides, the CDR3 is TGCAGTGCCCAAGGGCCCCTTACGGACAGGCGCAATCAGCCCCAGCATTTT.

The chain combines TRBV7-2 with TRBJ1-2, with 9 bases that match TRBD1. The CDR3 loop spans 13 amino acids. V shed 5 bases, J shed 7 bases, and the junction held 5 bases outside the gene matches. In germline, CDR1 is SGHTA, CDR2 FQGNSA. The DNA of the CDR3 is TGTGCCAGCAGCCCTACAGGGGGCCTTGGCTACACCTTC. This encodes CASSPTGGLGYTF.

The chain carries TRBV7-8 and TRBJ2-7, with D uncertain. The length of the CDR3 is 15 residues. Trimming cost V 2 bases and J 6 bases, with 17 bases left between them. The germline CDR1 and CDR2 sequences are SGHVS and FQNEAQ. The CDR3 sequence: CASSLPPATVSEQYF. The CDR3 nucleotides are TGTGCCAGCAGCTTACCTCCGGCAACAGTTTCCGAGCAGTACTTC.

The V and J genes are TRBV5-1 and TRBJ2-7; 9 nucleotides match TRBD1. Germline values: CDR1 SGHRS, CDR2 YFSETQ. Trimming at V came to 6 bases and at J to 2 bases, leaving 12 bases not matched to a gene. This CDR3 contains 16 residues. The CDR3 region is CASNRGVRQGAYEQYF. CDR3 bases: TGCGCCAGCAACCGAGGGGTCCGACAGGGGGCCTACGAGCAGTACTTC.

The chain employs TRBV7-2 and TRBJ1-2; D uncertain. The V end was cut by 4 bases, the J end by 4 bases, with 7 bases between. The CDR3 runs 12 residues. The germline CDR1 and CDR2 sequences are SGHTA and FQGNSA. The CDR3 region is CASSSRIYGYTF. The CDR3 region has the DNA TGTGCCAGCAGCTCTAGGATCTATGGCTACACCTTC.

This clonotype was detected only a few times. The chain carries TRBV13 and TRBJ1-4; TRBD1 might be the D (5 bases). The CDR3 runs 13 residues. Germline CDR1 PRHDT, CDR2 FYEKMQ (reference sequence). V lost 4 bases to trimming and J lost 7 bases, with 10 bases between them. The CDR3 sequence: CASSWGRGEKLFF. DNA for the CDR3: TGTGCCAGCAGCTGGGGCCGGGGTGAAAAACTGTTTTTT.

This clonotype occurred a few times. The chain couples TRBV27 to TRBJ1-2; D gene unclear. Germline loops: CDR1 MNHEY, CDR2 SMNVEV (reference sequence). The CDR3 length is 13 residues. With 6 bases removed from V and 10 bases from J, the gap between germline ends came to 18 bases. The CDR3 spells CASSPGGKDYYTF. As DNA, the CDR3 is TGTGCCAGCAGCCCGGGCGGAAAGGATTACTACACCTTC.